Reported below is one T cell receptor (beta chain). Its specificity is not known. This sample was taken from a study of OX40 agonist ivuxolimab in advanced cancers. Study-wide context: The dose-escalation group included hepatocellular carcinoma, melanoma, renal cell carcinoma and head and neck cancer. Study-level results: Relative to CD4+ cells, CD8+ T cells on average had more expanded clones. Among the nonresponders, some also had low normalized T-cell clonal expansion.

The CDR3 covers 19 residues. In germline, CDR1 is MGHRA, CDR2 YSYEKL. Trimming at V came to 5 bases and at J to 5 bases, leaving 13 bases not matched to a gene. Measured with immunoSEQ multiplex PCR; TCRdb has only the in-frame clones, and not every one. The sample has about 67,000 clones; about nine tenths are singletons. The V gene is TRBV4-1, the J gene TRBJ2-2, with TRBD2 matching over 14 bases. The material sequenced was CD4+ or CD8+ T cells sorted from blood, taken in a trial of the OX40 agonist ivuxolimab. The origin of this receptor is an adult with an advanced solid tumor such as melanoma, head and neck, liver or kidney cancer. CDR3: CASSTTTGLAGGNTGELFF. In DNA, the CDR3 is TGCGCCAGCAGCACCACGACCGGACTAGCGGGGGGTAATACCGGGGAGCTGTTTTTT.